Listed below are T cell receptor beta chains from one sample, sequenced in a study of control samples from healthy donors and cancer patients. Measured with immunoSEQ multiplex PCR; TCRdb has only the in-frame clones, and not every one. The sample lists 95,000 to 130,000 clones, about 93% occurring once. The sequencing sample was made of blood. The receptor set was obtained from a man aged 25-40 years in good health. Both conserved end residues are part of each CDR3.

TRBJ2-5 15 TRBV13 CASSLGTGARETQYF
TRBJ1-5 13 TRBV5-1 CASSWGVDQPQHF
TRBJ1-2 11 TRBV29-1 CSVEEYYGYTF
TRBJ1-1 15 TRBV10-3 CAIKGAGTPNTEAFF
TRBJ2-5 14 TRBV11-2 CASSVYQGQETQYF
TRBJ1-1 16 TRBV9 CASSSAKGQGSTEAFF
TRBJ1-4 13 TRBV5-4 CASSLQGMEKLFF
TRBJ1-2 14 TRBV5-1 CASSFPADNYGYTF
TRBJ2-3 16 TRBV5-5 CASSFTEEPSTDTQYF
TRBJ2-2 16 TRBV5-5 CASSLTGTKNTGELFF
TRBJ1-5 15 TRBV15 CATSTLGGGNQPQHF
TRBJ1-1 14 TRBV3-1/TRBV3-2 CASSQETVNTEAFF
TRBJ1-6 18 TRBV5-5 CASSLVGQDLTYNSPLHF
TRBJ2-2 19 TRBV24-1 CATSGPPGDRGPGTGELFF
TRBJ1-1 14 TRBV27 CASSRDRGNTEAFF
TRBJ1-1 13 TRBV7-6 CASSLGGSFQTFF
TRBJ1-1 11 TRBV7-2 CASGRGTEAFF
TRBJ2-4 13 TRBV6-5 CASSIGLGGIQYF
TRBJ2-3 15 TRBV18 CASSPGTERTDTQYF
TRBJ2-3 15 TRBV19 CASSIALSVSDTQYF
TRBJ2-3 16 TRBV16 CASSQSSGARTDTQYF
TRBJ2-1 16 TRBV7-9 CASSPVQGLATNEQFF
TRBJ2-6 14 TRBV12-5 CASGLPTGANVLTF
TRBJ2-7 14 TRBV28 CASSFRQGHREQYF
TRBJ1-1 12 TRBV12-5 CASGLDVNEAFF
TRBJ1-2 17 TRBV9 CASTPGGGAKFYDGYTF
TRBJ2-3 16 TRBV28 CASSSPAGMGRDTQYF
TRBJ2-7 15 TRBV5-1 CASSQRGGAYYEQYF
TRBJ1-1 14 TRBV5-4 CASSSADRSAEAFF
TRBJ1-3 15 TRBV11-2 CASSETGGYGNTIYF
TRBJ2-3 17 TRBV4-1 CASSQRLLAGATDTQYF
TRBJ1-6 16 TRBV2 CASLRTGLSYNSPLHF
TRBJ1-6 14 TRBV5-1 CASSLESGRSPLHF
TRBJ1-1 15 TRBV14 CASSHRQGPGTEAFF
TRBJ1-1 12 TRBV11-3 CASSKGNTEAFF
TRBJ2-1 16 TRBV2 CASSFDVTSGGNEQFF
TRBJ1-1 15 TRBV11-2 CASSTKAGINTEAFF
TRBJ1-1 16 TRBV19 CASSSGQSLLNTEAFF
TRBJ1-1 13 TRBV6-5 CASSLGSTLEAFF
TRBJ1-1 15 TRBV27 CASSPRQGANTEAFF
TRBJ1-1 15 TRBV6-6 CASSYSLEVGAEAFF
TRBJ1-5 14 TRBV6-6 CAVGESGPNQPQHF
TRBJ1-1 13 TRBV12-3/TRBV12-4 CASSRGAPLLAFF
TRBJ1-3 15 TRBV19 CASSIPKGRGNTIYF
TRBJ1-1 15 TRBV15 CATSRTWDPSTEAFF
TRBJ2-5 15 TRBV15 CATAAFDRNQETQYF
TRBJ2-2 14 TRBV6-5 CASSSTGITGELFF
TRBJ1-4 16 TRBV4-1 CASSQGPEASHEKLFF
TRBJ1-1 15 TRBV29-1 CSVLTALYQNTEAFF
TRBJ1-2 15 TRBV3-1/TRBV3-2 CASSQEGGINYGYTF